These 3 T cell receptor beta chains originate from one sample sequenced in a study of control samples from healthy donors and cancer patients. Data came from immunoSEQ multiplex PCR; TCRdb stores just in-frame clones and leaves some out. The sample has about 130,000 clones, about 90% seen once; the top ten hold about 2.2%. The sample taken for sequencing was blood. These receptors came from a woman aged 45-65 years in good health.

The chain has TRBV6-4 and TRBJ2-2; a weak D match, TRBD2 (6 bases). V lost 4 bases and J 4 bases, leaving 16 bases between the germline ends. This CDR3 is 16 amino acids long. The germline gives CDR1 MRHNA, CDR2 SNTAGT. CDR3 bases: TGTGCCAGCAGTGCCTACTCCCTCGGGGGCACCGGGGAGCTGTTTTTT. It translates to CASSAYSLGGTGELFF.

The V gene is TRBV7-2, the J gene TRBJ1-3; 8 bases agree with TRBD1. The CDR3 sequence is 14 residues long. CDR1 SGHTA and CDR2 FQGNSA come from the germline V gene. Trimming cost V 3 bases and J 4 bases; bases outside gene matches: 2. The CDR3 loop reads CASSFWDRGNTIYF. DNA of the CDR3: TGTGCCAGCAGCTTCTGGGACAGGGGAAACACCATATATTTT. Together with reference TRBV7-2 and TRBJ1-3, the CDR3 gives the full variable domain: GAGVSQSPSNKVTEKGKDVELRCDPISGHTALYWYRQSLGQGLEFLIYFQGNSAPDKSGLPSDRFSAERTGGSVSTLTIQRTQQEDSAVYLCASSFWDRGNTIYFGEGSWLTVV.

This chain links TRBV18 with TRBJ2-5; 7 bases fit TRBD1. CDR1 is KGHSH, CDR2 LQKENI, per germline. The V gene end was trimmed by 6 bases and the J gene end by 3 bases; junction bases not matched to a gene: 10. The CDR3 is made up of 15 amino acids. The CDR3 spells CASSNLFTGEETQYF. DNA for the CDR3: TGTGCCAGCTCGAACCTTTTTACAGGGGAAGAGACCCAGTACTTC.